This T cell receptor beta chain was captured by sequencing in a study of cytomegalovirus exposure and HLA in healthy donors. PCR primers comprised 60 Vbeta and 13 Jbeta primers. Assay used: immunoSEQ multiplex PCR; TCRdb lists only in-frame clones, some missing. The repertoire consists of roughly 90,000 clones, with approximately 88% occurring once and the leading ten covering roughly 2%. Looked up from germline, CDR1 is SGHVS and CDR2 is FNYEAQ. The CDR3 contains 19 residues. V shed 3 bases, J shed 1 base, and the junction held 17 bases outside the gene matches. This clone was counted only a few times.

The sequencing sample was made of PBMCs. The source of this sequence is a man aged 18 to 35 in good health and CMV-seronegative. The V gene is TRBV7-6, the J gene TRBJ2-5, with TRBD2 identical over 7 bases. The chain's CDR3 is CASSFLKPLAAAPQETQYF. Written as DNA, the CDR3 is TGTGCCAGCAGCTTCCTCAAGCCCCTAGCGGCTGCACCCCAAGAGACCCAGTACTTC. The full variable domain, in which reference TRBV7-6 and TRBJ2-5 provide the parts outside the CDR3, is GAGVSQSPRYKVTKRGQDVALRCDPISGHVSLYWYRQALGQGPEFLTYFNYEAQQDKSGLPNDRFSAERPEGSISTLTIQRTEQRDSAMYRCASSFLKPLAAAPQETQYFGPGTRLLVL.